The 23 T cell receptor beta chains below all came from one sample that was sequenced in a study of T-cell reconstitution after alpha-beta-depleted transplantation in children. It was with unique molecular identifiers that the TCRbeta library was prepared. From the PCR reads, TCRdb called clonotypes with MiXCR, one entry per CDR3 protein. The sample lists about 610,000 distinct CDR3 sequences, under 12% seen once, with roughly 3.9% in the top ten. The sample consisted of PBMCs from the stem cell graft donor, taken from the stem cell graft. All receptors derive from a human donor who donated a stem cell graft to a child with acute myeloid leukemia.

In its sample, this clonotype was seen a few times. V is TRBV5-1 and J is TRBJ1-6; D gene ambiguous. The CDR3 runs 13 residues. The ends were cut back, 6 bases at V and 7 bases at J, with 11 bases in the middle. The germline gives CDR1 SGHRS, CDR2 YFSETQ. The CDR3 coding sequence is TGCGCCAGCAAGTACGGTGAGAATTCACCCCTCCACTTT. Amino acids: CASKYGENSPLHF.

This clonotype was seen many times. This chain joins TRBV7-2 and TRBJ2-2; 13 bases align to TRBD2. Germline CDR1 SGHTA, CDR2 FQGNSA. The CDR3 runs to 16 residues. With V trimmed by 1 base and J by 8 bases, 4 bases remained unmatched. The CDR3 is CASSLVTSGRRGELFF. As DNA, the CDR3 is TGTGCCAGCAGCTTAGTGACTAGCGGGAGGAGAGGGGAGCTGTTTTTT. Full variable domain (rest looked up from reference TRBV7-2 and TRBJ2-2): GAGVSQSPSNKVTEKGKDVELRCDPISGHTALYWYRQSLGQGLEFLIYFQGNSAPDKSGLPSDRFSAERTGGSVSTLTIQRTQQEDSAVYLCASSLVTSGRRGELFFGEGSRLTVL.

This clonotype was found a few times. An end of the junction differs from the germline gene, which may be a read error. The genes are TRBV7-7 and TRBJ1-2; D is perhaps TRBD1 (5 bases). Germline assignment: CDR1 SSHAT and CDR2 FNYEAQ (reference sequence). The CDR3 length is 15 residues. The chain's CDR3 is CASSLARRQNYGYTF. CDR3 nucleotide sequence: TGTGCTAGCAGCTTAGCGAGGAGACAGAACTATGGCTACACCTTC.

CDR3: CANPGAQHF. The CDR3 DNA reads as TGTGCCAACCCCGGGGCCCAGCATTTT. The chain employs TRBV9 and TRBJ1-5; D unresolved. Per the germline V gene, CDR1 is SGDLS and CDR2 is YYNGEE. V dropped 9 bases and J dropped 11 bases, with 9 bases sitting between them. CDR3 length equals 9 residues.

This clonotype has ten or more counts. The chain links TRBV7-3 to TRBJ1-5; unclear D gene. The germline V and J ends were trimmed by 3 bases and 4 bases, with 7 bases remaining between them. The length of the CDR3 is 13 residues. Germline V gene sequence: CDR1 SGHTA, CDR2 FQGTGA. The DNA for the CDR3 is TGTGCCAGCAGCTTGTCCAGAAATCAGCCCCAGCATTTT. Its protein is CASSLSRNQPQHF.

The gene calls are TRBV20-1 and TRBJ2-1; 14 nucleotides match TRBD2. This CDR3 region has 16 residues. Germline values: CDR1 DFQATT, CDR2 SNEGSKA (reference sequence). V shed 3 bases and J 8 bases; nucleotides not matched to a gene: 9. The chain's CDR3 is CSASLIGTSGRDEQFF. The CDR3 DNA sequence: TGCAGTGCTAGCCTAATCGGGACTAGCGGGAGAGATGAGCAGTTCTTC.

This clonotype was counted at least ten times. The chain links TRBV20-1 to TRBJ2-1; 8 bases map to TRBD2. This CDR3 is 15 amino acids long. V gave up 4 bases and J gave up 1 base; unmatched junction bases: 6. CDR1 and CDR2 (germline): DFQATT, SNEGSKA (reference sequence). The CDR3 loop reads CSAKVAGQSYNEQFF. In nucleotides, the CDR3 is TGCAGTGCTAAGGTAGCGGGGCAATCCTACAATGAGCAGTTCTTC.

There are a few counts of this clonotype. The rearrangement uses TRBV20-1 and TRBJ1-4; no firm D call. Germline-derived CDR1 and CDR2 are DFQATT and SNEGSKA (reference sequence). There are 15 residues in the CDR3. Between the trimmed V and J ends, which lost 6 bases and 0 bases, there was a span of 14 bases. The CDR3: CSAPVRAATNEKLFF. The CDR3 DNA is TGCAGTGCCCCCGTCCGAGCTGCAACTAATGAAAAACTGTTTTTT.

This chain uses TRBV6-4 with TRBJ1-2; weak D call: TRBD1 (5 bases). V lost 0 bases to trimming and J lost 6 bases, with 11 bases between them. Germline V gives CDR1 MRHNA, CDR2 SNTAGT. The CDR3 is 14 residues long. The CDR3 DNA reads as TGTGCCAGCAGTGACTCCGGACAAGGACATGGCTACACCTTC. This codes for CASSDSGQGHGYTF.

This clonotype was counted a few times. This chain uses TRBV20-1 with TRBJ2-3; 7 bases map to TRBD2. The CDR3 runs to 18 residues. CDR1 DFQATT and CDR2 SNEGSKA come from the germline V gene (reference sequence). V lost 3 bases, J lost 0 bases, and 15 bases stayed unmatched. CDR3 nucleotide sequence: TGCAGTGCTAGCGGGCTGGGGGGGACTACCACTAGCACAGATACGCAGTATTTT. Residues: CSASGLGGTTTSTDTQYF.

The V and J genes are TRBV6-6 and TRBJ1-5, with D hard to call. Deletions cut 6 bases from V and 4 bases from J, with 10 bases between. CDR3 length: 13 amino acids. Germline CDR1 reads MNHNY; CDR2 reads SVGAGI (reference sequence). The CDR3, as DNA: TGTGCCAGCAGGACGGGAGTTAATCAGCCCCAGCATTTT. This codes for CASRTGVNQPQHF.

Ten or more counts support this clonotype. The V gene is TRBV12-3 or TRBV12-4, the J gene TRBJ2-5; the match to TRBD2 covers 8 bases. The CDR3 spans 15 residues. V lost 5 bases to trimming and J lost 4 bases; unmatched junction nucleotides: 9. CDR3 sequence: CASSRGSAGAETQYF. CDR3 DNA: TGTGCCAGCAGTCGCGGGTCAGCGGGAGCAGAGACCCAGTACTTC.

In its sample, this clonotype was seen a few times. The rearrangement links TRBV7-3 to TRBJ2-2; D unresolved. V dropped 1 base and J dropped 7 bases, with 7 bases sitting between them. CDR1 SGHTA and CDR2 FQGTGA come from the germline V gene. The CDR3 is 13 residues long. The CDR3 region is CASSLMVSGELFF. The DNA for the CDR3 is TGTGCCAGCAGCTTAATGGTTAGCGGGGAGCTGTTTTTT.

The table lists this clonotype with many counts. The V call is TRBV7-2, the J call TRBJ2-3; 11 bases fit TRBD2. This CDR3 has 15 residues. The junction had 2 bases not matched to a gene; V was cut back by 3 bases and J by 3 bases. From germline, CDR1 is SGHTA and CDR2 FQGNSA. CDR3 nucleotide sequence: TGTGCCAGCAGCTTGGCTAGCGGGAGGACAGATACGCAGTATTTT. It encodes CASSLASGRTDTQYF.

This clonotype appeared a single time. The V gene is TRBV12-3 or TRBV12-4, the J gene TRBJ2-3; 7 bases are a match to TRBD1. Losses at the gene ends were 6 bases for V and 0 bases for J; bases not matched to a gene: 6. The CDR3 contains 15 residues. For the CDR3, the DNA is TGTGCCAGCAGCCCAGGACAGGTCAGCACAGATACGCAGTATTTT. It encodes CASSPGQVSTDTQYF.

The rearrangement uses TRBV14 and TRBJ2-5; the D gene is possibly TRBD2 (5 bases). Trimming stripped 4 bases from V and 5 bases from J, with 11 bases between. The germline V gene has CDR1 SGHDN and CDR2 FVKESK. CDR3 length: 13 residues. The chain's CDR3 is CASSRRSWETQYF. CDR3 in DNA: TGTGCCAGCAGCCGGAGGAGCTGGGAGACCCAGTACTTC.

This clonotype showed up just once. The rearrangement uses TRBV3-1 and TRBJ1-2, with D possibly TRBD1 on 5 matching bases. V lost 2 bases and J 1 base, leaving 14 bases between the germline ends. Germline values: CDR1 LGHDT, CDR2 YNNKEL (reference sequence). The CDR3 extends over 16 amino acids. In DNA, the CDR3 is TGTGCCAGCAGCCAAACCCAACCAGGGAGTAACTATGGCTACACCTTC. As protein: CASSQTQPGSNYGYTF.

This clonotype was counted between two and nine times. The chain joins TRBV4-3 to TRBJ2-1; 10 bases are shared with TRBD2. This CDR3 is built from 19 residues. V shed 1 base and J 0 bases; nucleotides not matched to a gene: 9. Germline V gives CDR1 LGHNA, CDR2 YSLEER. CDR3 region: CASSQGVAGGLSSYNEQFF. The CDR3 DNA reads TGCGCCAGCAGCCAAGGAGTAGCGGGAGGCCTAAGCTCCTACAATGAGCAGTTCTTC.

This clonotype was picked up a small number of times. The chain joins TRBV29-1 to TRBJ2-2; D is undetermined. With 7 bases removed from V and 1 base from J, the gap between germline ends came to 13 bases. Per the germline V gene, CDR1 is SQVTM and CDR2 is ANQGSEA. This CDR3 is built from 14 residues. Here the CDR3 reads CSARQAWNTGELFF. CDR3 in DNA: TGCAGCGCCAGGCAGGCCTGGAACACCGGGGAGCTGTTTTTT.

The chain employs TRBV27 and TRBJ2-1; possibly TRBD2 for D (6 bases). Germline V gene data show CDR1 as MNHEY and CDR2 as SMNVEV (reference sequence). Between the trimmed V and J ends, which lost 8 bases and 6 bases, there was a span of 14 bases. CDR3 size: 13 residues. In DNA, the CDR3 is TGTGCCAGCTCAACGGGGGTAACCAATGAGCAGTTCTTC. This gives the protein CASSTGVTNEQFF.

The rearrangement uses TRBV28 and TRBJ1-1; D may be TRBD1 (5 bases). In germline, CDR1 is MDHEN, CDR2 SYDVKM. The V and J ends lost 5 bases and 5 bases respectively, with 12 bases between them. This CDR3 has 13 residues. The CDR3 protein is CASSVLRVTEAFF. DNA of the CDR3: TGTGCCAGCAGTGTCCTCAGGGTTACTGAAGCTTTCTTT.

This clonotype was recorded at least ten times. The V gene is TRBV28, the J gene TRBJ2-1; TRBD2 matches 8 bases. CDR3 length: 15 residues. After removal of 6 bases from V and 4 bases from J, the junction contained 8 bases not matched to a gene. CDR1 MDHEN and CDR2 SYDVKM come from the germline V gene. Written as DNA, the CDR3 is TGTGCCAGCAGGCATCCGGGACTAGGGTACAATGAGCAGTTCTTC. Protein: CASRHPGLGYNEQFF.

This clonotype was seen only a few times. This rearrangement joins TRBV7-8 to TRBJ2-7, with D possibly TRBD2 on 7 matching bases. Germline CDR1 SGHVS, CDR2 FQNEAQ. The CDR3 has 15 residues. Trimming shortened V by 6 bases and J by 5 bases, and 20 bases separated the two germline ends. The CDR3 reads CASSSQTGRVDEQYF. CDR3 in DNA: TGTGCCAGCAGTTCCCAAACAGGGAGGGTAGACGAGCAGTACTTC.